The 32 T cell receptor beta chains presented below share a single source sample, sequenced in a study of blood T cells in healthy people across ages. A sample-barcoded 5' primer and a J-beta primer mix were used in a second PCR of roughly 7 to 12 cycles. TCRdb re-called the 5' RACE reads with MiXCR, one entry per CDR3 protein. This repertoire shows around 780,000 distinct CDR3 sequences, 56% found once; its top ten account for around 24%. Sequenced: blood. The receptors originated from a middle-aged man in good health.

The V call is TRBV28, the J call TRBJ1-2; TRBD1 matches 8 bases. This CDR3 contains 16 residues. Germline CDR1 and CDR2: MDHEN and SYDVKM. V lost 6 bases to trimming and J lost 6 bases; unmatched junction nucleotides: 15. The CDR3 DNA reads TGTGCCAGCAGACCCCAGGGGGCGGATCTATTTAATGGCTACACCTTC. Translating gives CASRPQGADLFNGYTF.

J is TRBJ1-2 and V is TRBV29-1, with D maybe TRBD1 (5 bases). V lost 6 bases and J lost 2, with 13 bases in between. The germline CDR1 and CDR2 sequences are SQVTM and ANQGSEA. The CDR3 has 13 amino acids. CDR3 in amino acids: CSVKQTVNYGYTF. CDR3 coding DNA: TGCAGCGTGAAGCAGACAGTGAACTATGGCTACACCTTC. Full variable domain (rest looked up from reference TRBV29-1 and TRBJ1-2): SAVISQKPSRDICQRGTSLTIQCQVDSQVTMMFWYRQQPGQSLTLIATANQGSEATYESGFVIDKFPISRPNLTFSTLTVSNMSPEDSSIYLCSVKQTVNYGYTFGSGTRLTVV.

The chain carries TRBV3-1 and TRBJ1-6; the match to TRBD1 covers 11 bases. Germline V gene sequence: CDR1 LGHDT, CDR2 YNNKEL (reference sequence). V trimming: 4 bases; J trimming: 12 bases; junction bases outside the gene matches: 11. The CDR3 loop spans 16 amino acids. The CDR3 nucleotides read TGTGCCAGCAGCCCGCGGACAGGGGGCGATATTTTACCCCTCCACTTT. Residues: CASSPRTGGDILPLHF.

The J gene is TRBJ2-5, the V gene TRBV20-1; 13 nucleotides agree with TRBD2. This CDR3 is 18 amino acids long. The V gene's germline CDR1 is DFQATT and CDR2 SNEGSKA (reference sequence). Germline trimming cut 1 base from V and 3 bases from J; bases unmatched to any gene: 11. The CDR3 nucleotides read TGCAGTGCTAGAGTACTAGCGGGAGGGACCCCCAATAAAGAGACCCAGTACTTC. Its protein is CSARVLAGGTPNKETQYF.

This clonotype was detected only a few times. The genes are TRBV7-2 and TRBJ2-5; a possible D gene is TRBD1 (6 bases). Trimming took off 6 bases at V and 5 bases at J, with 16 bases between the two ends. Germline assignment: CDR1 SGHTA and CDR2 FQGNSA. This CDR3 comprises 14 residues. CDR3 DNA sequence: TGTGCCAGCAGTGTTGAATTCGGACAGGAGACCCAGTACTTC. Its translation: CASSVEFGQETQYF.

This clonotype was detected a few times. The chain employs TRBV7-2 and TRBJ2-5; 7 bases agree with TRBD1. The DNA end is more similar to TRBJ2-7, so the J call may be wrong. Germline CDR1 reads SGHTA; CDR2 reads FQGNSA. This CDR3 is built from 15 residues. Here the CDR3 reads CASSLQGTDVYEQYF. CDR3 DNA sequence: TGTGCCAGCAGCTTACAAGGGACAGACGTCTACGAGCAGTACTTC.

On this clonotype itself: One end of the junction fails to match germline, which may point to a read error. The rearrangement uses TRBV12-3 or TRBV12-4 and TRBJ2-3; D is unclear. The CDR3 totals 16 residues. As DNA, the CDR3 is TGTGCCGGCAGCCCCGGCCGAAATGCCCGCACAGATACGCAGTATTTT. As protein: CAGSPGRNARTDTQYF.

J is TRBJ2-3 and V is TRBV20-1; 12 positions agree with TRBD2. Looked up from germline, CDR1 is DFQATT and CDR2 is SNEGSKA (reference sequence). CDR3 size: 12 residues. DNA for the CDR3: TGCAGCCTAGCGGGGGGGCAAGATACGCAGTATTTT. Translating it yields CSLAGGQDTQYF.

The chain is built from TRBV4-2 and TRBJ2-1, with 14 bases lining up with TRBD2. Near its end, the DNA agrees better with TRBJ2-7, so the J call may be wrong. CDR1 is LGHNA and CDR2 is YNFKEQ in the germline V gene. This CDR3 contains 18 residues. The CDR3 protein is CASGRGLAGESSYNEQYF. DNA of the CDR3: TGTGCCAGCGGGAGGGGACTAGCGGGGGAATCCTCCTACAATGAGCAGTACTTC.

To note about this clonotype: A much bigger clone sits one base away, suggesting this may be a read error. The rearrangement joins TRBV12-3 or TRBV12-4 to TRBJ2-1, with 7 bases lining up with TRBD2. The length of the CDR3 is 15 residues. V shed 3 bases, J shed 10 bases, and the junction held 12 bases outside the gene matches. CDR3 in DNA: TGTGCCAGCAGTTTTCTGAGGGGAGGGGAGATCGAGCAGTTCTTC. This translates into CASSFLRGGEIEQFF.

J is TRBJ2-1 and V is TRBV20-1; 11 nucleotides line up with TRBD2. Germline trimming cut 3 bases from V and 2 bases from J; bases unmatched to any gene: 6. The germline V gene encodes CDR1 DFQATT and CDR2 SNEGSKA (reference sequence). This CDR3 contains 16 residues. CDR3 DNA sequence: TGCAGTGCTAGGGACTTTAGCGGGAGGGCCTACAATGAGCAGTTCTTC. Its translation is CSARDFSGRAYNEQFF.

The chain employs TRBV27 and TRBJ2-7; a weak D match, TRBD1 (6 bases). The CDR3 is 13 amino acids. The germline gives CDR1 MNHEY, CDR2 SMNVEV (reference sequence). Trimming shortened V by 5 bases and J by 7 bases, and 15 bases separated the two germline ends. CDR3 in amino acids: CASSINRALEQYF. The DNA for the CDR3 is TGTGCCAGCAGTATAAACAGGGCTTTGGAGCAGTACTTC.

The chain has TRBV5-4 and TRBJ2-1, with unresolved D. Judging by the DNA end, TRBJ2-7 fits better; the J call may be wrong. The CDR3 covers 15 residues. The germline CDR1 and CDR2 sequences are SGHNT and YYREEE (reference sequence). The CDR3 region is CASSRDKSSYNEQYF. The DNA for the CDR3 is TGTGCCAGCAGCCGTGACAAGAGCTCCTACAATGAGCAGTACTTC.

The chain joins TRBV3-1 to TRBJ2-2; TRBD1 matches at 10 bases. Per the germline V gene, CDR1 is LGHDT and CDR2 is YNNKEL (reference sequence). The V gene end was trimmed by 3 bases and the J gene end by 4 bases; junction bases not matched to a gene: 5. The CDR3 consists of 16 residues. CDR3 sequence reads: CASSHPDRGITGELFF. The DNA for the CDR3 is TGTGCCAGCAGCCACCCGGACAGGGGGATCACCGGGGAGCTGTTTTTT.

J is TRBJ2-2 and V is TRBV27; the match to TRBD2 covers 8 bases. The CDR3 contains 18 residues. Germline V CDR1 and CDR2: MNHEY, SMNVEV (reference sequence). V dropped 2 bases and J dropped 4; count of bases not matched to a gene: 12. CDR3 sequence reads: CASSLPRTGGHFTGELFF. The CDR3 DNA reads TGTGCCAGCAGTTTACCCCGAACGGGGGGGCATTTCACCGGGGAGCTGTTTTTT.

This chain connects TRBV5-1 to TRBJ2-3; 12 bases line up with TRBD2. From germline, CDR1 is SGHRS and CDR2 YFSETQ. V gave up 1 base and J gave up 4 bases; unmatched junction bases: 7. CDR3 size: 17 residues. CDR3 nucleotide sequence: TGCGCCAGCAGCTTGCCCCTAGCGGGGGGGCTTCCAGATACGCAGTATTTT. It encodes CASSLPLAGGLPDTQYF.

V gene TRBV12-3 or TRBV12-4 combines with J gene TRBJ2-3; possibly TRBD2 for D (5 bases). V was cut by 0 bases and J by 4 bases, with 8 bases left in between. The CDR3 totals 14 residues. The DNA for the CDR3 is TGTGCCAGCAGTTTAGCACTAGGGCCAGATACGCAGTATTTT. Amino acids: CASSLALGPDTQYF.

The chain combines TRBV12-3 or TRBV12-4 with TRBJ1-1; 9 bases are shared with TRBD1. The CDR3 extends over 13 amino acids. The V and J ends lost 6 bases and 7 bases, in that order; junction bases with no gene match: 6. The CDR3 region is CASSLQDRGEAFF. Here the CDR3 DNA reads TGTGCCAGCAGCCTTCAGGACAGGGGTGAAGCTTTCTTT.

This clonotype was observed a handful of times. The J gene is TRBJ2-1, the V gene TRBV29-1, with unresolved D. Trimming stripped 4 bases from V and 7 bases from J, with 20 bases between. Per germline, CDR1 SQVTM and CDR2 ANQGSEA. This CDR3 spans 15 amino acids. The chain's CDR3 is CSVVPHYSAANEQFF. The CDR3 DNA follows: TGCAGCGTTGTCCCACATTATAGTGCCGCGAATGAGCAGTTCTTC.

This chain links TRBV21-1 with TRBJ2-7; the tabulated D call, TRBD1, remains unverified against the DNA. TRBV21-1 is shown as a pseudogene. The CDR3 covers 14 residues. Here the CDR3 reads CASRDGDNSYEQYF. The CDR3 nucleotides read TGTGCCAGCAGGGACGGGGACAACTCCTACGAGCAGTACTTC.

This chain connects TRBV7-6 to TRBJ2-1; tentative D call: TRBD2 (5 bases). The CDR3 loop spans 15 amino acids. V lost 1 base, J lost 4 bases, and 11 bases lay in between. In germline, CDR1 is SGHVS, CDR2 FNYEAQ. CDR3 bases: TGTGCCAGCAGCTTAGGAGGGCCTGTTTACAATGAGCAGTTCTTC. It codes for CASSLGGPVYNEQFF. Full variable domain (missing parts from reference TRBV7-6 and TRBJ2-1): GAGVSQSPRYKVTKRGQDVALRCDPISGHVSLYWYRQALGQGPEFLTYFNYEAQQDKSGLPNDRFSAERPEGSISTLTIQRTEQRDSAMYRCASSLGGPVYNEQFFGPGTRLTVL.

This clonotype was detected only a few times. This sequence joins TRBV10-3 and TRBJ1-5, with TRBD1 matching 8 bases. Looked up from germline, CDR1 is ENHRY and CDR2 is SYGVKD. CDR3 length: 17 amino acids. V lost 1 base and J lost 2; bases outside the gene matches: 7. CDR3 coding DNA: TGTGCCATCAGTGAGTTAGGACAGGGCAAGGGCAATCAGCCCCAGCATTTT. Amino acids: CAISELGQGKGNQPQHF.

The chain combines TRBV27 with TRBJ2-2; D not resolved. The germline CDR1 and CDR2 sequences are MNHEY and SMNVEV (reference sequence). The V and J ends lost 8 bases and 2 bases respectively, with 12 bases between them. The CDR3 covers 14 residues. CDR3 protein: CASRVAGNTGELFF. The CDR3 region has the DNA TGTGCCAGCCGGGTAGCCGGTAACACCGGGGAGCTGTTTTTT.

On this clonotype: One end of the junction is discordant with germline, which a read error may explain. The chain carries TRBV6-2 or TRBV6-3 and TRBJ2-3, with D unresolved. The CDR3 runs to 16 residues. The V gene's germline CDR1 is MNHEY and CDR2 SVGEGT. CDR3 coding DNA: TGTGCCGGCAGTTACTCCCAGACTGGGTTCACAGATACGCAGTATTTT. Protein: CAGSYSQTGFTDTQYF.

The chain recombines TRBV12-3 or TRBV12-4 with TRBJ1-5, with D perhaps TRBD1 (5 bases). This CDR3 has 15 amino acids. V gave up 7 bases and J gave up 5 bases, with 18 bases separating them. CDR3 in amino acids: CASKKDTIADQPQHF. CDR3 nucleotide sequence: TGTGCCAGCAAAAAGGACACCATCGCTGATCAGCCCCAGCATTTT.

The gene calls are TRBV5-1 and TRBJ2-1, with D possibly being TRBD1 or TRBD2 (5 bases each). The CDR3 sequence is 14 residues long. CDR1 is SGHRS and CDR2 is YFSETQ in the germline V gene. Trimming stripped 4 bases from V and 3 bases from J, with 11 bases between. In nucleotides, the CDR3 is TGCGCCAGCAGCGTCGGGGCTGGCTACAATGAGCAGTTCTTC. Its translation is CASSVGAGYNEQFF.

This clonotype appeared a few times. V is TRBV3-1 and J is TRBJ2-3, with TRBD2 matching 7 bases. There are 13 residues in the CDR3. The trim removed 10 bases at V and 2 bases at J, leaving 6 bases unmatched. Germline V gives CDR1 LGHDT, CDR2 YNNKEL (reference sequence). The CDR3 bases are TGTGCCACCACTAGCGCCGTCACAGATACGCAGTATTTT. It translates to CATTSAVTDTQYF.

This clonotype appeared a few times. The chain carries TRBV7-4 and TRBJ2-7; possibly TRBD1 or TRBD2 for D (6 bases each). The germline V gene encodes CDR1 SGHVT and CDR2 SQSDAQ. The length of the CDR3 is 12 residues. Trimming cost V 5 bases and J 9 bases, with 14 bases left between them. DNA for the CDR3: TGTGCCAGCAGCCGGGGGCTATGGGTGCAGTACTTC. This gives the protein CASSRGLWVQYF. Together with reference TRBV7-4 and TRBJ2-7, the CDR3 gives the full variable domain: GAGVSQSPRYKVAKRGRDVALRCDSISGHVTLYWYRQTLGQGSEVLTYSQSDAQRDKSGRPSGRFSAERPERSVSTLKIQRTEQGDSAVYLCASSRGLWVQYFGPGTRLTVT.

The CDR3 DNA sequence: TGCGCCAGCACCACGACAGGGGGCGTAGATACGCAGTATTTT. Amino acids: CASTTTGGVDTQYF. The chain recombines TRBV5-1 with TRBJ2-3; 10 bases fit TRBD1. Germline trimming cut 6 bases from V and 5 bases from J; bases unmatched to any gene: 6. The CDR3 has 14 residues. Germline CDR1 is SGHRS and CDR2 is YFSETQ.

This chain links TRBV6-1 with TRBJ2-7, with D tentatively TRBD1 (7 bases). This CDR3 comprises 16 residues. Trimming removed 7 bases from V and 0 bases from J, with 19 bases in between. Per germline, CDR1 MNHNS and CDR2 SASEGT. In DNA, the CDR3 is TGTGCCAGCACATCTCGGCGGGACAGCAGCTCCTACGAGCAGTACTTC. Its translation: CASTSRRDSSSYEQYF.

This clonotype was counted only a few times. The J gene is TRBJ1-4, the V gene TRBV29-1; D not resolved. Trimming pared 3 bases from V and 3 bases from J, leaving 8 bases between. CDR3 length equals 13 residues. CDR1 SQVTM and CDR2 ANQGSEA come from the germline V gene. CDR3 sequence: CSVESQPNEKLFF. The CDR3, as DNA: TGCAGCGTTGAGTCACAGCCTAATGAAAAACTGTTTTTT.

The V and J genes are TRBV28 and TRBJ2-5, with a tentative D call TRBD1 (5 bases). Trimming cost V 5 bases and J 0 bases, with 13 bases left between them. The CDR3 is 15 residues long. The germline V gene encodes CDR1 MDHEN and CDR2 SYDVKM. CDR3 sequence reads: CASSHLGQDQETQYF. The CDR3, as DNA: TGTGCCAGCAGTCACCTGGGGCAGGACCAAGAGACCCAGTACTTC.